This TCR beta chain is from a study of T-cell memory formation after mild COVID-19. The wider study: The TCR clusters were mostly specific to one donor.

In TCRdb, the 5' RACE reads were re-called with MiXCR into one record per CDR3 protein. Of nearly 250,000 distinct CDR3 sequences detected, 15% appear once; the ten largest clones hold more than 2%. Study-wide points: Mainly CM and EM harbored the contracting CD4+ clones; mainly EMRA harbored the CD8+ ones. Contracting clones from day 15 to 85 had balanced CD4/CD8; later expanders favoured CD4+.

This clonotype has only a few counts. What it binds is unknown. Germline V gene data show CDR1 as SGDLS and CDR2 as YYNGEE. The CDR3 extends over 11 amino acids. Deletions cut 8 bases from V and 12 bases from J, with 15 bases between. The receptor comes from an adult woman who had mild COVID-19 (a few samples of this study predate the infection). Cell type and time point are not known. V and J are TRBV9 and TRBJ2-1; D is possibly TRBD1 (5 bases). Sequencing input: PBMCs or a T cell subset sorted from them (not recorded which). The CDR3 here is CASVRGLRQFF. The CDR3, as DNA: TGTGCCAGTGTAAGGGGCCTGAGGCAGTTCTTC.